The 32 T cell receptor beta chains given below trace back to one sample, sequenced in a study of shared clonotypes between healthy human individuals. Using immunoSEQ multiplex PCR, the repertoire was profiled, and TCRdb retains in-frame clones only, with some absent. The sample has about 1.1 million clones; approximately 80% are singletons. The sequenced sample was memory CD4+ T cells from PBMCs. The sample's subset: CD45RA-negative fraction. Source of these receptors: a man younger than 35 in good health. Some clones in this sample may be carry-over from other donors' samples.

J is TRBJ2-7 and V is TRBV18, with 12 bases aligning to TRBD2. Trimming removed 6 bases from V and 6 bases from J; junction bases left unmatched: 6. CDR1 KGHSH and CDR2 LQKENI come from the germline V gene. The CDR3 is 14 amino acids. The CDR3 DNA follows: TGTGCCAGCTCCCCCGGGACTAGCGGGCCCGAGCAGTACTTC. It yields the protein CASSPGTSGPEQYF.

The chain employs TRBV7-3 and TRBJ2-3, with TRBD1 matching over 7 bases. The CDR3 covers 15 residues. V lost 0 bases to trimming and J lost 2 bases; unmatched junction nucleotides: 2. The germline V gene encodes CDR1 SGHTA and CDR2 FQGTGA. The CDR3 DNA follows: TGTGCCAGCAGCTTAACCAGGGGGTCCACAGATACGCAGTATTTT. Its translation: CASSLTRGSTDTQYF.

The J gene is TRBJ2-1, the V gene TRBV30; possibly TRBD2 for D (5 bases). Germline assignment: CDR1 GTSNPN and CDR2 SVGIG (reference sequence). Trimming cost V 4 bases and J 0 bases, with 10 bases left between them. The CDR3 has 14 amino acids. CDR3 loop: CAWTLDFSYNEQFF. For the CDR3, the DNA is TGTGCCTGGACCTTGGACTTCTCCTACAATGAGCAGTTCTTC.

This chain links TRBV5-1 with TRBJ2-3; no reliable D call. The germline V and J ends were trimmed by 4 bases and 3 bases, with 12 bases remaining between them. There are 14 residues in the CDR3. CDR1 SGHRS and CDR2 YFSETQ come from the germline V gene. The CDR3 nucleotides are TGCGCCAGCAGCCCGATTAGTGGGACAGATACGCAGTATTTT. Translation: CASSPISGTDTQYF.

J is TRBJ1-2 and V is TRBV6-1; 11 nucleotides align to TRBD1. This CDR3 is 15 amino acids long. With 2 bases clipped from V and 8 bases from J, the junction kept 7 bases outside the gene matches. The V gene's germline CDR1 is MNHNS and CDR2 SASEGT. The CDR3 sequence: CASSETPGQGGGYTF. DNA for the CDR3: TGTGCCAGCAGTGAAACGCCGGGACAGGGGGGAGGCTACACCTTC.

The DNA of the CDR3 is TGTGCCAGCAGCCGATTCAGGGGCTCGGATGGCTACACCTTC. This codes for CASSRFRGSDGYTF. V is TRBV7-9 and J is TRBJ1-2; D may be TRBD1 (6 bases). This CDR3 region has 14 residues. Trimming pared 5 bases from V and 6 bases from J, leaving 16 bases between. Germline CDR1 SEHNR, CDR2 FQNEAQ (reference sequence).

This chain uses TRBV5-5 with TRBJ1-2, with D tentatively TRBD1 (5 bases). Germline CDR1 and CDR2: SGHKS and YYEKEE (reference sequence). V dropped 4 bases and J dropped 5 bases, with 18 bases sitting between them. The CDR3 totals 15 residues. In nucleotides, the CDR3 is TGTGCCAGCAGCCCTCCAGGGAATTTGGTGTATGGCTACACCTTC. This translates into CASSPPGNLVYGYTF.

This sequence joins TRBV15 and TRBJ2-2, with D hard to call. The CDR3 has 15 residues. Trimming removed 0 bases from V and 3 bases from J, with 8 bases in between. Germline CDR1 is LNHNV and CDR2 is YYDKDF (reference sequence). CDR3 nucleotides: TGTGCCACCAGCAGAGAGATTAGGGACACCGGGGAGCTGTTTTTT. Translation gives CATSREIRDTGELFF. The entire variable domain, with the rest obtained from reference TRBV15 and TRBJ2-2, is as follows: DAMVIQNPRYQVTQFGKPVTLSCSQTLNHNVMYWYQQKSSQAPKLLFHYYDKDFNNEADTPDNFQSRRPNTSFCFLDIRSPGLGDTAMYLCATSREIRDTGELFFGEGSRLTVL.

The rearrangement links TRBV2 to TRBJ1-2; a possible D gene is TRBD1 (6 bases). Deletions cut 6 bases from V and 2 bases from J, with 13 bases between. The length of the CDR3 is 14 residues. Germline V lookup: CDR1 SNHLY, CDR2 FYNNEI. The CDR3: CASRSKGGNYGYTF. For the CDR3, the DNA is TGTGCCAGCAGGAGCAAGGGGGGAAACTATGGCTACACCTTC.

The V and J genes are TRBV7-9 and TRBJ1-2, with D possibly matching TRBD1 (5 bases). Germline V lookup: CDR1 SEHNR, CDR2 FQNEAQ (reference sequence). The V gene lost 1 base and the J gene lost 7 bases, with 13 bases spanning the gap. The CDR3 runs to 14 residues. This CDR3 reads CASSLERDQGGYTF. The CDR3 DNA follows: TGTGCCAGCAGCTTAGAAAGGGACCAGGGTGGCTACACCTTC.

This chain connects TRBV28 to TRBJ1-3; D is perhaps TRBD1 (5 bases). This CDR3 is built from 13 residues. Germline assignment: CDR1 MDHEN and CDR2 SYDVKM. V was cut by 11 bases and J by 4 bases, with 15 bases left in between. As DNA, the CDR3 is TGTGCCTGCGACGGGGCGGGCGGAAACACCATATATTTT. Its protein product is CACDGAGGNTIYF.

The chain employs TRBV7-3 and TRBJ2-2, with D tentatively TRBD1 or TRBD2 (5 bases each). Trimming shortened V by 6 bases and J by 5 bases, and 16 bases separated the two germline ends. The CDR3 has 15 amino acids. CDR1 SGHTA and CDR2 FQGTGA come from the germline V gene. DNA for the CDR3: TGTGCCAGCAGTCATGGGACGGCCCATACCGGGGAGCTGTTTTTT. Its translation is CASSHGTAHTGELFF.

This clone was seen once. At the DNA level, this CDR3 is encoded by other sequences in the same sample as well. The rearrangement joins TRBV5-1 to TRBJ2-5, with D perhaps TRBD1 (5 bases). The germline V gene encodes CDR1 SGHRS and CDR2 YFSETQ. Trimming left V 5 bases short and J 1 base short, with 12 bases between. CDR3 length: 14 residues. CDR3 DNA sequence: TGCGCCAGCAGTTTTGGACATAGCCAAGAGACCCAGTACTTC. Translating it yields CASSFGHSQETQYF.

In regard to this clone: One base away lies a much larger clone, so this may be a sequencing read error. Other DNA sequences within the sample encode an identical CDR3. The chain has TRBV27 and TRBJ2-3; no clear D. The germline V gene has CDR1 MNHEY and CDR2 SMNVEV (reference sequence). The CDR3 has 11 amino acids. The V and J ends lost 2 bases and 5 bases respectively, with 2 bases between them. The CDR3 nucleotides are TGTGCCAGCAGTTTAAGAGATACGCAGTATTTT. Amino acid sequence: CASSLRDTQYF.

The V and J genes are TRBV5-1 and TRBJ2-7, with unresolved D. The V gene's germline CDR1 is SGHRS and CDR2 YFSETQ. CDR3 size: 16 residues. With 4 bases removed from V and 1 base from J, the gap between germline ends came to 18 bases. The CDR3 loop reads CASSRSLLEASYEQYF. As DNA, the CDR3 is TGCGCCAGCAGCCGCTCCCTCTTAGAGGCATCCTACGAGCAGTACTTC. The variable domain in full, completed from reference TRBV5-1 and TRBJ2-7, reads KAGVTQTPRYLIKTRGQQVTLSCSPISGHRSVSWYQQTPGQGLQFLFEYFSETQRNKGNFPGRFSGRQFSNSRSEMNVSTLELGDSALYLCASSRSLLEASYEQYFGPGTRLTVT.

V usage is TRBV2 and J usage is TRBJ2-1; 10 bases map to TRBD2. Trimming removed 2 bases from V and 7 bases from J; junction bases left unmatched: 2. Germline CDR1 SNHLY, CDR2 FYNNEI. The CDR3 is 14 residues long. The CDR3 bases are TGTGCCAGCAGTGAACTAGCGGGGGTGAATGAGCAGTTCTTC. Its protein product is CASSELAGVNEQFF.

The chain recombines TRBV18 with TRBJ2-6; TRBD1 might be the D (6 bases). Germline V lookup: CDR1 KGHSH, CDR2 LQKENI. This CDR3 is built from 18 residues. Trimming stripped 4 bases from V and 0 bases from J, with 16 bases between. In DNA, the CDR3 is TGTGCCAGCTCACTCCAGGGGATATCTTCCTCTGGGGCCAACGTCCTGACTTTC. Translation: CASSLQGISSSGANVLTF.

There are a few counts of this clone. V gene TRBV2 combines with J gene TRBJ2-1; 14 positions agree with TRBD2. After removal of 8 bases from V and 0 bases from J, the junction contained 3 bases not matched to a gene. Germline V CDR1 and CDR2: SNHLY, FYNNEI. The CDR3 spans 16 residues. DNA of the CDR3: TGTGCCAGCGGACTAGCGGGAGGACGCTCCTACAATGAGCAGTTCTTC. Encoded protein: CASGLAGGRSYNEQFF. The full variable domain, in which reference TRBV2 and TRBJ2-1 provide the parts outside the CDR3, is EPEVTQTPSHQVTQMGQEVILRCVPISNHLYFYWYRQILGQKVEFLVSFYNNEISEKSEIFDDQFSVERPDGSNFTLKIRSTKLEDSAMYFCASGLAGGRSYNEQFFGPGTRLTVL.

This clone was observed a handful of times. The J gene is TRBJ2-3, the V gene TRBV5-6; 7 bases fit TRBD2. V dropped 0 bases and J dropped 5; count of bases not matched to a gene: 3. Germline V CDR1 and CDR2: SGHDT, YYEEEE. The CDR3 is 14 amino acids. Written as DNA, the CDR3 is TGTGCCAGCAGCTTGGCGGCGGGGGAAGATACGCAGTATTTT. It translates to CASSLAAGEDTQYF.

The chain recombines TRBV7-9 with TRBJ2-2; 7 bases are a match to TRBD1. The junction had 7 bases not matched to a gene; V was cut back by 2 bases and J by 4 bases. The CDR3 contains 16 residues. CDR1 SEHNR and CDR2 FQNEAQ come from the germline V gene (reference sequence). CDR3 bases: TGTGCCAGCAGCTTAAAGGGACAGCCCTTCACCGGGGAGCTGTTTTTT. Translated, it gives CASSLKGQPFTGELFF.

The chain has TRBV7-3 and TRBJ1-1, with 8 bases that match TRBD1. The germline V gene encodes CDR1 SGHTA and CDR2 FQGTGA. CDR3 length equals 14 residues. Germline trimming cut 2 bases from V and 2 bases from J; bases unmatched to any gene: 1. The CDR3 DNA sequence: TGTGCCAGCAGCTTAGCAGGGGGCAACACTGAAGCTTTCTTT. The encoded protein is CASSLAGGNTEAFF. Combining the CDR3 with reference TRBV7-3 and TRBJ1-1 gives the whole variable domain GAGVSQTPSNKVTEKGKYVELRCDPISGHTALYWYRQSLGQGPEFLIYFQGTGAADDSGLPNDRFFAVRPEGSVSTLKIQRTERGDSAVYLCASSLAGGNTEAFFGQGTRLTVV.

V is TRBV6-5 and J is TRBJ2-1, with D unresolved. The CDR3 covers 15 residues. The V and J ends lost 7 bases and 5 bases respectively, with 18 bases between them. Germline assignment: CDR1 MNHEY and CDR2 SVGAGI. CDR3: CASNKAHSVDNEQFF. Here the CDR3 DNA reads TGTGCCAGCAATAAAGCCCATTCTGTCGACAATGAGCAGTTCTTC.

This clone occurred once. The chain recombines TRBV6-6 with TRBJ2-3; no reliable D call. V was pared by 2 bases and J by 4 bases, with 4 bases between. CDR3 size: 12 residues. Germline V lookup: CDR1 MNHNY, CDR2 SVGAGI (reference sequence). The CDR3 DNA is TGTGCCAGCAGTTACACAGCAGATACGCAGTATTTT. This gives the protein CASSYTADTQYF.

This clone was counted many times. The genes are TRBV7-9 and TRBJ2-7, with 8 bases fitting TRBD2. The CDR3 extends over 15 amino acids. Losses at the gene ends were 5 bases for V and 2 bases for J; bases not matched to a gene: 8. CDR1 is SEHNR and CDR2 is FQNEAQ in the germline V gene (reference sequence). The CDR3 DNA sequence: TGTGCCAGCAGCCCCGGGGGGGCGCCGACCTACGAGCAGTACTTC. Encoded protein: CASSPGGAPTYEQYF.

The rearrangement links TRBV20-1 to TRBJ2-1; D gene unclear. Per germline, CDR1 DFQATT and CDR2 SNEGSKA (reference sequence). Trimming cost V 5 bases and J 12 bases, with 14 bases left between them. This CDR3 has 11 residues. CDR3 sequence: CSASPLPSQFF. The CDR3 nucleotides are TGCAGTGCTTCACCACTACCTTCGCAGTTCTTC.

A word on this clone: This likely traces to a read error, being one base from a far larger clone. The same CDR3 also results from other DNA sequences found in this sample. The chain uses TRBV19 and TRBJ1-1; possibly TRBD1 for D (6 bases). This CDR3 region has 15 residues. CDR1 and CDR2 from the germline V gene are LNHDA and SQIVND (reference sequence). Trimming took 7 bases from V and 0 from J, leaving 15 bases between them. The CDR3 reads CASTMGGAVNTEAFF. The DNA for the CDR3 is TGTGCCAGTACAATGGGGGGGGCTGTGAACACTGAAGCTTTCTTT.

V usage is TRBV15 and J usage is TRBJ1-2, with 8 bases fitting TRBD1. The CDR3 has 14 residues. Germline V lookup: CDR1 LNHNV, CDR2 YYDKDF (reference sequence). Losses at the gene ends were 4 bases for V and 3 bases for J; bases not matched to a gene: 4. CDR3 bases: TGTGCCACCAGCACAGGGGGCATAGACTATGGCTACACCTTC. It codes for CATSTGGIDYGYTF.

This clone was counted many times. The CDR3 nucleotides are TGTGCCAGCAGCCTAACCGGGAGGGAGCAGTACTTC. Amino acid sequence: CASSLTGREQYF. V and J are TRBV6-5 and TRBJ2-7, with 7 positions matching TRBD2. This CDR3 has 12 residues. Germline assignment: CDR1 MNHEY and CDR2 SVGAGI. Losses at the gene ends were 6 bases for V and 7 bases for J; bases not matched to a gene: 6.

The V gene is TRBV2, the J gene TRBJ2-2; 7 bases map to TRBD2. The CDR3 has 13 amino acids. Germline values: CDR1 SNHLY, CDR2 FYNNEI. After removal of 8 bases from V and 13 bases from J, the junction contained 13 bases not matched to a gene. Here the CDR3 reads CASSRGVVEALFF. DNA of the CDR3: TGTGCCAGCTCCCGGGGGGTGGTAGAGGCGCTGTTTTTT.

This clone was observed a few times. The chain is built from TRBV6-5 and TRBJ2-5; tentatively, D is TRBD1 (6 bases). The length of the CDR3 is 14 residues. The germline V gene encodes CDR1 MNHEY and CDR2 SVGAGI. Trimming shortened V by 4 bases and J by 5 bases, and 14 bases separated the two germline ends. Here the CDR3 reads CASSSWGPPETQYF. The CDR3 coding sequence is TGTGCCAGCAGTTCCTGGGGGCCCCCGGAGACCCAGTACTTC.

The rearrangement joins TRBV7-9 to TRBJ2-3, with D perhaps matching TRBD2 (5 bases). Germline loops: CDR1 SEHNR, CDR2 FQNEAQ (reference sequence). The germline V and J ends were trimmed by 1 base and 6 bases, with 11 bases remaining between them. The CDR3 is 14 amino acids. CDR3 protein: CASSLVREADTQYF. CDR3 in DNA: TGTGCCAGCAGCTTAGTGAGGGAAGCGGATACGCAGTATTTT.

This clone was detected a few times. A far larger clone is a single base away, which makes a read error likely. The genes are TRBV9 and TRBJ2-3; D remains unclear. The CDR3 is 13 residues long. Germline V CDR1 and CDR2: SGDLS, YYNGEE. The CDR3 DNA sequence: TGTGCCAGCAGCGTCGAGATTACAGATGCGCAGTATTTT. This sequence encodes CASSVEITDAQYF.